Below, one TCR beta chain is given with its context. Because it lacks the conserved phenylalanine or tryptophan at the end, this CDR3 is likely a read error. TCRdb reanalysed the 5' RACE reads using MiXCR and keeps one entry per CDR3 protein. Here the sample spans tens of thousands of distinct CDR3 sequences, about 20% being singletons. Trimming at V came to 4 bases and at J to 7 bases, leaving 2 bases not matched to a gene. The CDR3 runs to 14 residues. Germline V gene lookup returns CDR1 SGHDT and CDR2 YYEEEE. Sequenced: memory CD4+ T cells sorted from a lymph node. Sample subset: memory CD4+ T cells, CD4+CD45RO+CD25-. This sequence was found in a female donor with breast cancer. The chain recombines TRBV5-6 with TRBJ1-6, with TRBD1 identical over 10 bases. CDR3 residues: CASSTGQGNSPLHS. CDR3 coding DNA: TGTGCCAGCAGCACGGGACAGGGGAATTCACCCCTCCACTCT.